These T cell receptor beta chains were read from a single sample in a study of blood T cell repertoires in COVID-19. The assay was immunoSEQ multiplex PCR, and TCRdb's table has in-frame clones only and misses some. The sample gives 300,000 to 350,000 clones, 85% to 90% of which show up once; 2.9% is in the top ten. The sequencing input was peripheral blood. The receptors originated from a woman aged 25 to 39 with COVID-19, enrolled during active disease. CDR3s leave out the opening cysteine and the closing phenylalanine or tryptophan.

TRBV28 | ASSLFRVGQPQH
TRBV6-5 | ASTRTGNSYEQY
TRBV12-3/TRBV12-4 | ASSYQAGVQY
TRBV25-1 | ASSELPPPGTGSGQY
TRBV6-5 | ASSYGTGGRLWGYT
TRBV23-1 | ASTPSPENTEAF
TRBV7-2 | ASSSGTRPHEQY
TRBV11-2 | ASSPRDYTDTQY
TRBV29-1 | SVTERSPTYEQY
TRBV5-5 | ASSPGLSGAYQETQY
TRBV5-1 | ASSPGLAGGGMVDEQF
TRBV5-1 | ASTTSGSYEQY
TRBV6-1 | ASSEWRDGLLYGYT
TRBV11-2 | ASSPEVSSYEQY
TRBV4-1 | ASSQGQGAYEQY
TRBV3-1/TRBV3-2 | ASRPRSGQGGGYT
TRBV27 | ASSTGGNKNSPLH
TRBV5-1 | ASSSEGLGEQY
TRBV25-1 | ASSLNGAGAGTGELF
TRBV18 | ASSLFGDRKYSAF
TRBV4-1 | ASSQKGGSNTGELF
TRBV7-9 | ASESHSGTGGRAF
TRBV3-1/TRBV3-2 | ASSLATANTEAF
TRBV2 | ASSEALGEETQY
TRBV25-1 | ASSPTLQGATEAF
TRBV7-3 | ASSSTASGNTIY
TRBV30 | AWKDRVNYGYT
TRBV6-5 | ASGTGYYEQY
TRBV30 | AWRRTGGGSGANVLT
TRBV21-1 | ASSKVRQKELF
TRBV5-6 | ASSRVGGMNTEAF
TRBV15 | ATSLGLAGGPLTDTQY
TRBV4-1 | ASSQTTSGNSYEQY
TRBV6-5 | ASSCRLAGGEGEQY
TRBV5-4 | ASSLGQGWTEAF
TRBV5-1 | ASSLGFGQSYEQY
TRBV24-1 | ATSDQLAGARNEQF
TRBV5-6 | ASSLDVGRNSGNTIY
TRBV29-1 | SGKRDRANTEAF
TRBV19 | ASSLSGTGLYEQY
TRBV30 | AWSSATGHIYNEQF
TRBV5-1 | ASSPRISTGSYGYT
TRBV30 | AWSSGAKNTEAF
TRBV11-2 | ASSIEGAYNEQF